These 27 T cell receptor beta chains came from one sample sequenced in a study of T-cell reconstitution after alpha-beta-depleted transplantation in children. The TCRbeta library was prepared with unique molecular identifiers. A single record per CDR3 protein comes from TCRdb applying MiXCR to the PCR reads. The data contain around 250,000 distinct CDR3 sequences, 20% to 30% of them singletons. This material consisted of PBMCs, taken before TCRalphabeta/CD19-depleted stem cell transplant. The receptors derive from a girl aged 2-10 years with Fanconi anemia, due to receive a stem cell transplant.

This clonotype was observed a handful of times. V is TRBV28 and J is TRBJ2-3, with 7 bases matching TRBD1. The germline V gene encodes CDR1 MDHEN and CDR2 SYDVKM. The V gene end was trimmed by 5 bases and the J gene end by 5 bases; junction bases not matched to a gene: 7. There are 14 residues in the CDR3. The CDR3 loop reads CASSPDRVEDTQYF. CDR3 nucleotides: TGTGCCAGCAGTCCTGACAGGGTGGAAGATACGCAGTATTTT.

This clonotype was counted at least ten times. The DNA of the CDR3 is TGTGCCAGCAGCCAAGGTCTCCGATTACACTCCTACAATGAGCAGTTCTTC. Translated: CASSQGLRLHSYNEQFF. The chain carries TRBV4-2 and TRBJ2-1; D is unclear. Between the trimmed V and J ends, which lost 1 base and 0 bases, there was a span of 13 bases. The CDR3 totals 17 residues. Germline CDR1 reads LGHNA; CDR2 reads YNFKEQ.

The chain recombines TRBV3-1 with TRBJ2-3; D is ambiguous. Trimming stripped 1 base from V and 6 bases from J, with 8 bases between. Germline CDR1 and CDR2: LGHDT and YNNKEL (reference sequence). The CDR3 is 13 amino acids. The CDR3: CASSQGTWDTQYF. CDR3 nucleotides: TGTGCCAGCAGCCAAGGGACCTGGGATACGCAGTATTTT.

This clonotype was counted a few times. The chain's CDR3 is CSVDGSGGLYEQYF. The DNA for the CDR3 is TGCAGCGTTGATGGGTCCGGGGGCCTATACGAGCAGTACTTC. The rearrangement links TRBV29-1 to TRBJ2-7; D is tentatively TRBD1 or TRBD2 (6 bases each). This CDR3 is built from 14 residues. Trimming removed 3 bases at V and 4 bases at J, with 16 bases between. Germline V CDR1 and CDR2: SQVTM, ANQGSEA.

The sample holds many counts of this clonotype. The chain uses TRBV20-1 and TRBJ2-5, with D tentatively TRBD2 (5 bases). The germline V and J ends were trimmed by 6 bases and 8 bases, with 10 bases remaining between them. Germline CDR1 DFQATT, CDR2 SNEGSKA (reference sequence). This CDR3 is 10 amino acids long. The CDR3 DNA sequence: TGCAGTGCCACCGGGATAACCCAGTACTTC. Protein product: CSATGITQYF.

This clonotype was found many times. This sequence joins TRBV12-3 or TRBV12-4 and TRBJ2-7, with D perhaps TRBD1 (6 bases). Trimming left V 3 bases short and J 3 bases short, with 9 bases between. This CDR3 is built from 13 residues. The CDR3: CASSFGRGYEQYF. Written as DNA, the CDR3 is TGTGCCAGCAGTTTCGGCAGGGGCTACGAGCAGTACTTC.

The chain has TRBV5-1 and TRBJ2-7; possible D gene TRBD2, 6 bases. The germline V and J ends were trimmed by 7 bases and 6 bases, with 14 bases remaining between them. CDR3 size: 12 residues. Germline values: CDR1 SGHRS, CDR2 YFSETQ. Written as DNA, the CDR3 is TGCGCCAGCTCCACAGGAGGGACCGAGCAGTACTTC. Amino acid sequence: CASSTGGTEQYF. The whole variable domain, remainder taken from reference TRBV5-1 and TRBJ2-7, is KAGVTQTPRYLIKTRGQQVTLSCSPISGHRSVSWYQQTPGQGLQFLFEYFSETQRNKGNFPGRFSGRQFSNSRSEMNVSTLELGDSALYLCASSTGGTEQYFGPGTRLTVT.

This clonotype occurred a few times. The genes are TRBV7-9 and TRBJ2-5, with D unclear. This CDR3 spans 12 amino acids. V gave up 1 base and J gave up 7 bases, with 7 bases separating them. Germline CDR1 and CDR2: SEHNR and FQNEAQ (reference sequence). Here the CDR3 reads CASSLGGATQYF. The CDR3 DNA sequence: TGTGCCAGCAGCTTAGGAGGAGCGACCCAGTACTTC.

This clonotype was counted between two and nine times. The chain links TRBV5-1 to TRBJ2-3, with 11 bases lining up with TRBD2. CDR1 SGHRS and CDR2 YFSETQ come from the germline V gene. The CDR3 extends over 17 amino acids. V shed 3 bases and J 2 bases; nucleotides not matched to a gene: 8. CDR3 sequence reads: CASSWPPGLAATDTQYF. DNA of the CDR3: TGCGCCAGCAGCTGGCCACCGGGACTAGCGGCCACAGATACGCAGTATTTT.

This clonotype was detected only a few times. The chain recombines TRBV21-1 with TRBJ2-1; TRBD1 is the table's D call and was not checked against the DNA. TRBV21-1 is assigned pseudogene status. The CDR3 has 17 residues. CDR3 nucleotide sequence: TGTGCCAGCAGCAAGGGGTCCCGACACTGCAAGGGCAATGAGCAGTTCTTC. Residues: CASSKGSRHCKGNEQFF.

V is TRBV20-1 and J is TRBJ2-1, with 10 bases fitting TRBD2. CDR1 and CDR2 (germline): DFQATT, SNEGSKA (reference sequence). V gave up 5 bases and J gave up 4 bases; unmatched junction bases: 14. The CDR3 has 17 residues. CDR3 bases: TGCAGTGCTCTCCCGGATAGCGGGAGGATTAGGTACAATGAGCAGTTCTTC. Amino acids: CSALPDSGRIRYNEQFF.

This clonotype was detected many times. This chain joins TRBV6-5 and TRBJ2-5; 8 nucleotides agree with TRBD2. This CDR3 region has 16 residues. Looked up from germline, CDR1 is MNHEY and CDR2 is SVGAGI. J lost 2 bases, V lost 6 bases, and 11 bases had no gene match. CDR3 DNA: TGTGCCAGCAGCCGTACTAGCGCGGGGGGTCAAGAGACCCAGTACTTC. Protein: CASSRTSAGGQETQYF.

The chain uses TRBV20-1 and TRBJ2-7; D is possibly TRBD2 (5 bases). The V end lost 0 bases, the J end lost 4 bases, and 16 bases lay between the germline ends. CDR1 is DFQATT, CDR2 SNEGSKA, per germline (reference sequence). The CDR3 extends over 15 amino acids. The DNA for the CDR3 is TGCAGTGCTAGAGATCGCGGAGGATTAATTTACGAGCAGTACTTC. The encoded protein is CSARDRGGLIYEQYF.

The sample holds a few counts of this clonotype. The chain combines TRBV29-1 with TRBJ1-1, with 9 bases lining up with TRBD1. Germline CDR1 and CDR2: SQVTM and ANQGSEA. With V trimmed by 8 bases and J by 1 base, 5 bases remained unmatched. This CDR3 has 13 residues. This CDR3 is CSLTGQGNTEAFF. The CDR3, as DNA: TGCAGCTTAACGGGACAGGGGAACACTGAAGCTTTCTTT.

This clonotype was observed a few times. V gene TRBV28 combines with J gene TRBJ2-7, with D perhaps assigned TRBD1 or TRBD2 (5 bases each). The germline V gene encodes CDR1 MDHEN and CDR2 SYDVKM. V lost 5 bases to trimming and J lost 2 bases, with 13 bases between them. The CDR3 is 14 amino acids. The CDR3 coding sequence is TGTGCCAGCAGTCTCCATGGGACCGCCTACGAGCAGTACTTC. This encodes CASSLHGTAYEQYF.

A few counts support this clonotype. V usage is TRBV5-1 and J usage is TRBJ1-1; D is possibly TRBD1 (5 bases). The CDR3 is 13 residues long. Germline assignment: CDR1 SGHRS and CDR2 YFSETQ. Trimming removed 4 bases at V and 4 bases at J, with 11 bases between. The CDR3 region has the DNA TGCGCCAGCAGCAACTTCGACAGCACTGAAGCTTTCTTT. Its protein is CASSNFDSTEAFF.

This chain joins TRBV29-1 and TRBJ2-3; D is uncertain. CDR3 length: 9 residues. Germline V gene sequence: CDR1 SQVTM, CDR2 ANQGSEA. Trimming took 4 bases from V and 7 from J, leaving 3 bases between them. This CDR3 reads CSVGHTQYF. The CDR3 coding sequence is TGCAGCGTTGGCCATACGCAGTATTTT.

CDR3 region: CASSPDLGLAANTGELFF. The CDR3 DNA sequence: TGTGCCAGCAGCCCTGATCTAGGACTAGCCGCGAACACCGGGGAGCTGTTTTTT. The chain couples TRBV7-3 to TRBJ2-2, with 8 bases aligning to TRBD2. CDR1 is SGHTA, CDR2 FQGTGA, per germline. This CDR3 is built from 18 residues. V shed 5 bases, J shed 0 bases, and the junction held 11 bases outside the gene matches.

V usage is TRBV5-6 and J usage is TRBJ2-3; D gene ambiguous. The CDR3 loop spans 13 amino acids. With 1 base removed from V and 6 bases from J, the gap between germline ends came to 9 bases. Germline V gives CDR1 SGHDT, CDR2 YYEEEE. The CDR3 DNA follows: TGTGCCAGCAGCTTGTCCGTGGGGGATACGCAGTATTTT. This codes for CASSLSVGDTQYF.

The V call is TRBV11-3, the J call TRBJ2-1, with D perhaps TRBD1 or TRBD2 (5 bases each). Between the trimmed V and J ends, which lost 5 bases and 4 bases, there was a span of 15 bases. Per germline, CDR1 SGHNT and CDR2 YENEEA. This CDR3 region has 15 residues. CDR3 DNA: TGTGCCAGCAGCAAAGCCGGGACCGGATACAATGAGCAGTTCTTC. It is translated as CASSKAGTGYNEQFF.

This clonotype was detected many times. The J gene is TRBJ2-1, the V gene TRBV12-3 or TRBV12-4; D is uncertain. The V end lost 3 bases, the J end lost 9 bases, and 15 bases lay between the germline ends. This CDR3 is built from 14 residues. The CDR3, as DNA: TGTGCCAGCAGTTTCGGCTATTCCGACCCTGAGCAGTTCTTC. This codes for CASSFGYSDPEQFF.

This clonotype was counted ten times or more. The rearrangement links TRBV4-2 to TRBJ2-1, with TRBD1 matching over 10 bases. This CDR3 is 16 amino acids long. J gave up 2 bases and V 0 bases, and 1 base lay outside the gene matches. Looked up from germline, CDR1 is LGHNA and CDR2 is YNFKEQ. CDR3 in amino acids: CASSQEGTGAYNEQFF. The CDR3, as DNA: TGTGCCAGCAGCCAAGAAGGGACAGGGGCCTACAATGAGCAGTTCTTC.

This chain joins TRBV29-1 and TRBJ2-5; 8 positions match TRBD2. This CDR3 spans 14 amino acids. V dropped 3 bases and J dropped 6; count of bases not matched to a gene: 9. Per germline, CDR1 SQVTM and CDR2 ANQGSEA. In DNA, the CDR3 is TGCAGCGTTGATTTGAGCGGGAGTAGGCAGACCCAGTACTTC. Encoded protein: CSVDLSGSRQTQYF. Complete variable domain (other parts from reference TRBV29-1 and TRBJ2-5): SAVISQKPSRDICQRGTSLTIQCQVDSQVTMMFWYRQQPGQSLTLIATANQGSEATYESGFVIDKFPISRPNLTFSTLTVSNMSPEDSSIYLCSVDLSGSRQTQYFGPGTRLLVL.

The chain has TRBV7-2 and TRBJ2-5; D might be TRBD1 or TRBD2, each matching 5 bases. The CDR3 consists of 15 residues. The germline CDR1 and CDR2 sequences are SGHTA and FQGNSA. Trimming cost V 1 base and J 4 bases, with 13 bases left between them. CDR3 sequence: CASSLGGGSGETQYF. CDR3 bases: TGTGCCAGCAGCTTAGGGGGCGGGTCGGGAGAGACCCAGTACTTC.

There are many counts of this clonotype. This chain links TRBV29-1 with TRBJ1-1, with 7 bases matching TRBD1. Germline values: CDR1 SQVTM, CDR2 ANQGSEA. The CDR3 has 13 residues. J was trimmed by 0 bases and V by 5 bases; bases with no gene match: 3. The CDR3 nucleotides are TGCAGCGTTTTAGGGGGCATGAACACTGAAGCTTTCTTT. Protein: CSVLGGMNTEAFF.

The chain uses TRBV29-1 and TRBJ1-3, with no clear D. V gave up 5 bases and J gave up 0 bases, with 8 bases separating them. Germline V gene sequence: CDR1 SQVTM, CDR2 ANQGSEA. CDR3 size: 13 residues. The CDR3 nucleotides are TGCAGCGTTTCCCACTCCTCTGGAAACACCATATATTTT. It is translated as CSVSHSSGNTIYF.

This clonotype has a count of ten or more. Written as DNA, the CDR3 is TGTGCCAGCAGGGACAGGCGAAACTCTGGGGCCAACGTCCTGACTTTC. Translation gives CASRDRRNSGANVLTF. The chain employs TRBV12-3 or TRBV12-4 and TRBJ2-6; 7 positions agree with TRBD1. V shed 6 bases, J shed 0 bases, and the junction held 5 bases outside the gene matches. The CDR3 has 16 amino acids.